The 31 T cell receptor beta chains listed next were all sequenced from one sample in a study of control samples from healthy donors and cancer patients. Sequencing used immunoSEQ multiplex PCR; TCRdb keeps in-frame clones, though not all of them. The sample comprises about 58,000 clones, roughly 86% of which are singletons, and roughly 12% rests with the top ten. Sample: PBMCs. Receptor source: a woman aged 55-70 years with lung cancer.

The chain employs TRBV7-9 and TRBJ2-7; D is perhaps TRBD1 or TRBD2 (6 bases each). The CDR3 consists of 16 residues. The V end was cut by 5 bases, the J end by 4 bases, with 21 bases between. Germline CDR1 and CDR2: SEHNR and FQNEAQ (reference sequence). Here the CDR3 DNA reads TGTGCCAGCAGCGGACAGACGACTAGAAGTGGTTACGAGCAGTACTTC. Encoded protein: CASSGQTTRSGYEQYF.

This chain joins TRBV20-1 and TRBJ2-1; TRBD2 matches at 10 bases. J lost 5 bases, V lost 3 bases, and 4 bases had no gene match. The CDR3 runs 14 residues. CDR1 and CDR2 from the germline V gene are DFQATT and SNEGSKA (reference sequence). CDR3 DNA: TGCAGTGCTAGTCGCCTAGCGGGGGACAATGAGCAGTTCTTC. It translates to CSASRLAGDNEQFF.

The table lists this clone with a count of one. This chain joins TRBV5-1 and TRBJ1-3; perhaps TRBD1 as D (5 bases). The germline V and J ends were trimmed by 4 bases and 8 bases, with 16 bases remaining between them. The CDR3 has 14 residues. From germline, CDR1 is SGHRS and CDR2 YFSETQ. CDR3 bases: TGCGCCAGCAGCCCAGGGACCGGGTCCGACACCATATATTTT. This encodes CASSPGTGSDTIYF.

The V gene is TRBV19, the J gene TRBJ2-1; 9 bases align to TRBD2. This CDR3 region has 15 residues. CDR1 is LNHDA and CDR2 is SQIVND in the germline V gene (reference sequence). The J segment lost 6 bases and the V segment lost 5 bases, leaving 8 bases of the junction unmatched. CDR3 sequence reads: CASSPGLAKGNEQFF. CDR3 nucleotide sequence: TGTGCCAGTAGTCCAGGACTAGCGAAGGGCAATGAGCAGTTCTTC.

The gene calls are TRBV27 and TRBJ1-6, with TRBD1 identical over 11 bases. The V gene's germline CDR1 is MNHEY and CDR2 SMNVEV (reference sequence). This CDR3 has 14 residues. V shed 5 bases, J shed 9 bases, and the junction held 3 bases outside the gene matches. The chain's CDR3 is CASSAGTGGSPLHF. As DNA, the CDR3 is TGTGCCAGCAGTGCCGGGACAGGGGGTTCACCCCTCCACTTT.

The count of this clone is one. The chain employs TRBV3-1 (or the pseudogene TRBV3-2) and TRBJ2-3; no clear D. In germline, CDR1 is LGHDT, CDR2 YNNKEL (reference sequence). V lost 6 bases to trimming and J lost 6 bases, with 13 bases between them. The CDR3 covers 13 residues. In nucleotides, the CDR3 is TGTGCCAGCAGTCTCCTGGGGTCGGATACGCAGTATTTT. This sequence encodes CASSLLGSDTQYF.

The chain employs TRBV19 and TRBJ2-1; D remains ambiguous. The CDR3 contains 13 residues. Germline lookup yields CDR1 LNHDA and CDR2 SQIVND (reference sequence). The V end lost 4 bases, the J end lost 5 bases, and 9 bases lay between the germline ends. This chain's CDR3 is CASSNHGNNEQFF. CDR3 coding DNA: TGTGCCAGTAGTAATCACGGAAACAATGAGCAGTTCTTC.

The chain links TRBV7-8 to TRBJ1-1; D gene unclear. Germline CDR1 is SGHVS and CDR2 is FQNEAQ. CDR3 length: 15 amino acids. The V and J ends lost 3 bases and 1 base respectively, with 12 bases between them. The DNA for the CDR3 is TGTGCCAGCAGCTTTGGTTCTGTCTCGAACACTGAAGCTTTCTTT. Translating it yields CASSFGSVSNTEAFF.

This clone was seen more than once but under ten times. The chain links TRBV15 to TRBJ2-7; 9 nucleotides align to TRBD2. This CDR3 spans 17 amino acids. Looked up from germline, CDR1 is LNHNV and CDR2 is YYDKDF (reference sequence). Trimming cost V 0 bases and J 5 bases; bases outside gene matches: 11. The CDR3 region has the DNA TGTGCCACCAGCAGAGAGGCTTACACGGCGGGAGGGGACGAGCAGTACTTC. Translating it yields CATSREAYTAGGDEQYF. The full variable domain, completed using reference TRBV15 and TRBJ2-7, is DAMVIQNPRYQVTQFGKPVTLSCSQTLNHNVMYWYQQKSSQAPKLLFHYYDKDFNNEADTPDNFQSRRPNTSFCFLDIRSPGLGDTAMYLCATSREAYTAGGDEQYFGPGTRLTVT.

This chain links TRBV2 with TRBJ1-2; no clear D. CDR3 length equals 14 residues. The ends were cut back, 7 bases at V and 2 bases at J, with 14 bases in the middle. In germline, CDR1 is SNHLY, CDR2 FYNNEI. The CDR3 loop is CASTDISLNYGYTF. The CDR3 coding sequence is TGTGCCAGCACCGATATTTCTTTGAACTATGGCTACACCTTC. The whole variable domain, filled in from reference TRBV2 and TRBJ1-2, reads EPEVTQTPSHQVTQMGQEVILRCVPISNHLYFYWYRQILGQKVEFLVSFYNNEISEKSEIFDDQFSVERPDGSNFTLKIRSTKLEDSAMYFCASTDISLNYGYTFGSGTRLTVV.

This clone was counted between two and nine times. The chain uses TRBV2 and TRBJ2-5; TRBD2 aligns across 10 bases. In germline, CDR1 is SNHLY, CDR2 FYNNEI. This CDR3 has 15 amino acids. Trimming took 3 bases from V and 5 from J; bases not matched to a gene: 6. The CDR3 protein is CASSDVAGGHETQYF. The CDR3 coding sequence is TGTGCCAGCAGTGATGTAGCGGGGGGCCACGAGACCCAGTACTTC.

The V gene is TRBV5-6, the J gene TRBJ1-6; no reliable D call. Germline CDR1 SGHDT, CDR2 YYEEEE. The V and J ends lost 4 bases and 8 bases respectively, with 13 bases between them. The CDR3 consists of 14 residues. The CDR3 here is CASSGDPADSPLHF. For the CDR3, the DNA is TGTGCCAGCAGCGGCGACCCGGCGGATTCACCCCTCCACTTT.

J is TRBJ1-5 and V is TRBV19; 8 bases line up with TRBD1. The CDR3 covers 16 residues. Germline CDR1 is LNHDA and CDR2 is SQIVND (reference sequence). Unmatched junction bases numbered 10, after V lost 4 bases and J lost 5 bases. The CDR3 protein is CASSKSLQGADQPQHF. CDR3 DNA sequence: TGTGCCAGTAGTAAATCCCTCCAGGGGGCTGATCAGCCCCAGCATTTT.

V and J are TRBV28 and TRBJ1-6; D may be TRBD1 (5 bases). CDR1 is MDHEN and CDR2 is SYDVKM in the germline V gene. The CDR3 is 11 amino acids. V was clipped by 6 bases and J by 10 bases, with 7 bases between them. Here the CDR3 reads CASRQDSPLHF. In nucleotides, the CDR3 is TGTGCCAGCAGACAGGACTCACCCCTCCACTTT.

The V call is TRBV27, the J call TRBJ2-7, with 12 bases aligning to TRBD2. Unmatched junction bases numbered 14, after V lost 5 bases and J lost 6 bases. The germline CDR1 and CDR2 sequences are MNHEY and SMNVEV (reference sequence). The CDR3 has 17 amino acids. CDR3 amino acids: CASSPKIRLAGGVEQYF. Written as DNA, the CDR3 is TGTGCCAGCAGTCCTAAAATTAGGCTAGCGGGAGGGGTCGAGCAGTACTTC.

V is TRBV5-1 and J is TRBJ1-4, with a tentative D call TRBD1 (5 bases). Germline V gives CDR1 SGHRS, CDR2 YFSETQ. Between the trimmed V and J ends, which lost 2 bases and 8 bases, there was a span of 16 bases. The CDR3 has 15 residues. CDR3 DNA: TGCGCCAGCAGCTTCCAGGAAGGGGTCGCGGAAAAACTGTTTTTT. Protein product: CASSFQEGVAEKLFF. Complete variable domain (other parts from reference TRBV5-1 and TRBJ1-4): KAGVTQTPRYLIKTRGQQVTLSCSPISGHRSVSWYQQTPGQGLQFLFEYFSETQRNKGNFPGRFSGRQFSNSRSEMNVSTLELGDSALYLCASSFQEGVAEKLFFGSGTQLSVL.

DNA for the CDR3: TGCGCCAGCAGCTTGGCCGGGGACAGCCGGGGCACTGAAGCTTTCTTT. It codes for CASSLAGDSRGTEAFF. This chain uses TRBV5-1 with TRBJ1-1, with 7 bases identical to TRBD1. CDR3 length: 16 amino acids. Trimming cost V 0 bases and J 4 bases; bases outside gene matches: 9. Germline V gene sequence: CDR1 SGHRS, CDR2 YFSETQ.

DNA of the CDR3: TGTGCCTGGAGTTCAGGGAACGGGAATGAGCAGTTCTTC. This encodes CAWSSGNGNEQFF. The gene calls are TRBV30 and TRBJ2-1; tentatively, D is TRBD1 (5 bases). This CDR3 is 13 amino acids long. CDR1 GTSNPN and CDR2 SVGIG come from the germline V gene (reference sequence). V was shortened by 2 bases and J by 7 bases, with 12 bases between the two germline ends.

The V call is TRBV11-2, the J call TRBJ2-7; D might be TRBD1 (6 bases). Germline V gene lookup returns CDR1 SGHAT and CDR2 FQNNGV. The CDR3 is 14 residues long. Between the trimmed V and J ends, which lost 3 bases and 0 bases, there was a span of 9 bases. The CDR3 DNA follows: TGTGCCAGCAGCTTGGGGACAAACTCCTACGAGCAGTACTTC. Translation gives CASSLGTNSYEQYF.

This clone was seen a handful of times. J is TRBJ1-6 and V is TRBV6-6; D not resolved. Germline CDR1 reads MNHNY; CDR2 reads SVGAGI (reference sequence). V lost 2 bases, J lost 5 bases, and 7 bases lay in between. The CDR3 is 14 amino acids. The CDR3 here is CASSYARDNSPLHF. The CDR3 region has the DNA TGTGCCAGCAGTTACGCCAGAGATAATTCACCCCTCCACTTT.

The genes are TRBV11-2 and TRBJ2-7; 11 bases agree with TRBD1. From germline, CDR1 is SGHAT and CDR2 FQNNGV. The J segment lost 2 bases and the V segment lost 3 bases, leaving 9 bases of the junction unmatched. The CDR3 has 17 residues. As DNA, the CDR3 is TGTGCCAGCAGCTTTTCCCGGGACAGGGGGAGAGCCTACGAGCAGTACTTC. Protein sequence: CASSFSRDRGRAYEQYF.

The rearrangement uses TRBV7-2 and TRBJ2-7; D possibly matches TRBD1 or TRBD2 (5 bases each). Germline loops: CDR1 SGHTA, CDR2 FQGNSA. Trimming cost V 5 bases and J 3 bases, with 14 bases left between them. The CDR3 extends over 14 amino acids. DNA of the CDR3: TGTGCCAGCAGCCCCAGCTGGGGGAACTACGAGCAGTACTTC. Translating gives CASSPSWGNYEQYF.

The chain recombines TRBV18 with TRBJ1-3; D uncertain. Germline-derived CDR1 and CDR2 are KGHSH and LQKENI. The CDR3 runs 13 residues. The V end lost 3 bases, the J end lost 8 bases, and 11 bases lay between the germline ends. CDR3 residues: CASSPGRTDTIYF. The CDR3 DNA is TGTGCCAGCTCACCCGGGCGGACGGACACCATATATTTT.

The chain is built from TRBV5-1 and TRBJ2-5; TRBD1 matches at 7 bases. Trimming cost V 4 bases and J 2 bases; bases outside gene matches: 8. The CDR3 is made up of 15 amino acids. The germline V gene encodes CDR1 SGHRS and CDR2 YFSETQ. This chain's CDR3 is CASSLLTGRQETQYF. CDR3 DNA sequence: TGCGCCAGCAGCCTACTGACAGGGCGACAAGAGACCCAGTACTTC.

The V gene is TRBV2, the J gene TRBJ2-2; 7 positions match TRBD1. The CDR3 length is 14 residues. Germline CDR1 SNHLY, CDR2 FYNNEI. After removal of 6 bases from V and 5 bases from J, the junction contained 6 bases not matched to a gene. CDR3 sequence: CASSRTGETGELFF. Written as DNA, the CDR3 is TGTGCCAGCAGCCGGACAGGAGAGACCGGGGAGCTGTTTTTT.

J is TRBJ1-1 and V is TRBV5-1; maybe TRBD1 (5 bases). The CDR3 loop spans 14 amino acids. Trimming shortened V by 2 bases and J by 1 base, and 9 bases separated the two germline ends. Germline loops: CDR1 SGHRS, CDR2 YFSETQ. In DNA form, the CDR3 reads TGCGCCAGCAGCTTCCAGGGTGGGAACACTGAAGCTTTCTTT. Amino acids: CASSFQGGNTEAFF.

This clone came up a few times. The chain joins TRBV6-4 to TRBJ1-2; 8 bases align to TRBD1. The CDR3 extends over 18 amino acids. After removal of 3 bases from V and 4 bases from J, the junction contained 16 bases not matched to a gene. CDR1 and CDR2 from the germline V gene are MRHNA and SNTAGT. CDR3: CASSERINRGKESYGYTF. CDR3 sequence (DNA): TGTGCCAGCAGTGAGAGGATAAACAGGGGGAAAGAAAGCTATGGCTACACCTTC.

The chain combines TRBV27 with TRBJ2-1; the match to TRBD2 covers 8 bases. Per the germline V gene, CDR1 is MNHEY and CDR2 is SMNVEV (reference sequence). The CDR3 has 15 residues. Trimming took 6 bases from V and 3 from J; bases not matched to a gene: 7. In nucleotides, the CDR3 is TGTGCCAGCAGGCTCGGGGCGGGGGGCTACAATGAGCAGTTCTTC. As protein: CASRLGAGGYNEQFF.

The V call is TRBV3-1 (or the pseudogene TRBV3-2), the J call TRBJ1-2; the match to TRBD1 covers 7 bases. Germline values: CDR1 LGHDT, CDR2 YNNKEL (reference sequence). CDR3 size: 16 residues. V lost 0 bases and J lost 5; bases outside the gene matches: 9. The CDR3 nucleotides read TGTGCCAGCAGCCAAGAAGTGACAGGGTTACGGTATGGCTACACCTTC. Translating gives CASSQEVTGLRYGYTF.

CDR3 DNA sequence: TGTGCCAGCAGTCCAGGGAACACCGGGGAGCTGTTTTTT. It specifies CASSPGNTGELFF. V gene TRBV6-2 or TRBV6-3 combines with J gene TRBJ2-2; D ambiguous. Germline loops: CDR1 MNHEY, CDR2 SVGEGT. V gave up 5 bases and J gave up 1 base, with 5 bases separating them. The CDR3 runs to 13 residues.

V usage is TRBV5-6 and J usage is TRBJ1-5, with D perhaps TRBD1 (6 bases). The V gene's germline CDR1 is SGHDT and CDR2 YYEEEE. V dropped 0 bases and J dropped 5 bases, with 15 bases sitting between them. The CDR3 loop spans 16 amino acids. The CDR3 DNA sequence: TGTGCCAGCAGCTTGGCAGGGGAAGAGATCTATCAGCCCCAGCATTTT. Translation: CASSLAGEEIYQPQHF. Looking up the rest from reference TRBV5-6 and TRBJ1-5 gives the full variable domain: DAGVTQSPTHLIKTRGQQVTLRCSPKSGHDTVSWYQQALGQGPQFIFQYYEEEERQRGNFPDRFSGHQFPNYSSELNVNALLLGDSALYLCASSLAGEEIYQPQHFGDGTRLSIL.